A selection of T cell receptor beta chains follows, all from one sample in a study of siplizumab effects on memory and regulatory T cells. Produced via immunoSEQ multiplex PCR; TCRdb's table is partial and in-frame only. The sample contains tens of thousands of clones, about 96% of which appear only once. Sequencing was carried out using naive CD4+ T cells sorted from blood. Source of these receptors: a human donor in good health. Both conserved end residues are part of each CDR3. A D gene is named only where the DNA matches it firmly. The listing skips clone size in some rows; elsewhere it reads once, few, many or a size class.

>TRBJ2-3|-|-|TRBV7-9
TGTGCCAGCAGCTTACACAGGTCCTCTAGCACAGATACGCAGTATTTT
CASSLHRSSSTDTQYF
>TRBJ1-6|TRBD1|-|TRBV15
TGTGCCACCAGCCAGGACAGGGGGGGATGGGCCCTCCACTTT
CATSQDRGGWALHF
>TRBJ1-5|-|-|TRBV7-2
TGTGCCAGCAGCTCCCAGGGGCCCCAGCATTTT
CASSSQGPQHF
>TRBJ1-3|-|once|TRBV19
TGTGCCAGTAGTACTACAGCGGGCTCTGGAAACACCATATATTTT
CASSTTAGSGNTIYF
>TRBJ2-7|TRBD1|-|TRBV7-2
TGTGCCAGCAGCTTTGCCGGGACAGGGGGTCTCGAGCAGTACTTC
CASSFAGTGGLEQYF
>TRBJ2-5|-|-|TRBV5-1
TGCGCCAGCAGCCCGGCAGACACGGAGACCCAGTACTTC
CASSPADTETQYF
>TRBJ2-5|-|once|TRBV7-2
TGTGCCAGCAGCCTAAATACCGGGACCCAAGAGACCCAGTACTTC
CASSLNTGTQETQYF
>TRBJ1-5|TRBD1|-|TRBV19
TGTGCCAGTAGTATAGCTGCGGGACAGGGAAATCAGCCCCAGCATTTT
CASSIAAGQGNQPQHF
>TRBJ1-5|-|once|TRBV19
TGTGCCAGTAGTTTGGACAGTGGGAACCAGCCCCAGCATTTT
CASSLDSGNQPQHF
>TRBJ2-3|-|-|TRBV29-1
TGCAGCGTTCGCAGCGGCACAGATACGCAGTATTTT
CSVRSGTDTQYF
>TRBJ1-1|-|-|TRBV7-8
TGTGCCAGCAGCTCGGGGTCTCGACTACAAATGAACACTGAAGCTTTCTTT
CASSSGSRLQMNTEAFF
>TRBJ1-2|TRBD1|-|TRBV5-5
TGTGCCAGCAGCACGGGACAGGGGGTTTATGGCTACACCTTC
CASSTGQGVYGYTF
>TRBJ2-5|-|-|TRBV2
TGTGCCAGCAGCTGGGGACGGCACCAAGAGACCCAGTACTTC
CASSWGRHQETQYF
>TRBJ1-1|-|-|TRBV6-4
TGTGCCAGCAGTGTGGACAGGAACACTGAAGCTTTCTTT
CASSVDRNTEAFF
>TRBJ1-6|-|-|TRBV6-6
TGTGCCAGCAGTTACTCGGGGGAAGCCCTCCACTTT
CASSYSGEALHF
>TRBJ2-7|TRBD1|-|TRBV2
TGTGCCAGCCCTACTGGACAGGGGGCCTTTGAGCAGTACTTC
CASPTGQGAFEQYF